These T cell receptor beta chains were read from a single sample in a study of T cells after posttransplantation cyclophosphamide. Profiled with immunoSEQ multiplex PCR; TCRdb holds only in-frame clones, not every one. The data show about 52,000 clones, with approximately 94% seen just once and 2.5% to 3% held by the top ten. Material for sequencing was PBMCs. Receptor source: a woman in her thirties in good health and a related stem cell transplant donor. CDR3s include the opening cysteine and the closing phenylalanine or tryptophan. Each record gives: clone size, D gene, CDR3 length, V gene, J gene, CDR3 DNA, CDR3 protein. D genes are given only for firm matches. The listing skips clone size in some rows; elsewhere it reads once, few, many or a size class.

>once|TRBD1|15|TRBV11-2|TRBJ2-7
TGTGCCAGCAGCTGGGGACAGGCGTTAGCCTACGAGCAGTACTTC
CASSWGQALAYEQYF
>few|TRBD2|16|TRBV4-3|TRBJ2-3
TGCGCCAGCAGCCCCAGCGGGGGGGCCTTATCAGATACGCAGTATTTT
CASSPSGGALSDTQYF
>NA|TRBD1|14|TRBV28|TRBJ1-2
TGTGCCAGCAGTTTTACAGGGGTATTCTATGGCTACACCTTC
CASSFTGVFYGYTF
>NA|TRBD2|15|TRBV11-2|TRBJ2-1
TGTGCCAGCAGCCTATCTGGCGGGGGGGCCGGTGAGCAGTTCTTC
CASSLSGGGAGEQFF
>once|NA|15|TRBV14|TRBJ2-7
TGTGCCAGCAGCCACCGGGACTGGGGCTCCTACGAGCAGTACTTC
CASSHRDWGSYEQYF
>NA|TRBD2|16|TRBV19|TRBJ2-5
TGTGCCAGTAGTACCTACAACGGGGGGAGACAAGAGACCCAGTACTTC
CASSTYNGGRQETQYF
>NA|NA|15|TRBV29-1|TRBJ2-3
TGCAGCGGGCGGCGGGACGCCGGGAGCACAGATACGCAGTATTTT
CSGRRDAGSTDTQYF
>NA|TRBD1|15|TRBV7-9|TRBJ1-1
TGTGCCAGCAGCTTAGTCGGACAGGTGAACACTGAAGCTTTCTTT
CASSLVGQVNTEAFF
>NA|NA|11|TRBV7-9|TRBJ2-3
TGTGCCAGCAGCTTCCAGAATACGCAGTATTTT
CASSFQNTQYF
>NA|NA|16|TRBV9|TRBJ2-2
TGTGCCAGCAGCGCCCCCATGGGGGCTGACACCGGGGAGCTGTTTTTT
CASSAPMGADTGELFF
>NA|TRBD1|16|TRBV5-1|TRBJ1-2
TGCGCCAGCAGCTTTTTTTTGACAGGGGGTTTTGGGGGCTACACCTTC
CASSFFLTGGFGGYTF
>NA|TRBD2|16|TRBV19|TRBJ2-1
TGTGCCAGTAGTATACTGACGCCTAGCGGTTACAATGAGCAGTTCTTC
CASSILTPSGYNEQFF
>NA|NA|15|TRBV2|TRBJ1-3
TGTGCCAGCAGTGAGTGGCCCAGCGGTGGAAACACCATATATTTT
CASSEWPSGGNTIYF
>NA|TRBD1|14|TRBV6-6|TRBJ1-1
TGTGCCAGCACCGACAGGGGGCGAGCGACTGAAGCTTTCTTT
CASTDRGRATEAFF
>NA|NA|13|TRBV19|TRBJ2-2
TGTGCCAGTTCTCGGGGGAACACCGGGGAGCTGTTTTTT
CASSRGNTGELFF
>NA|TRBD1|13|TRBV29-1|TRBJ1-2
TGCAGCGTGCAACAGGGGTGGGGGTATGGCTACACCTTC
CSVQQGWGYGYTF
>NA|TRBD1|15|TRBV27|TRBJ2-7
TGTGCCAGCAGGAAAATGACAGGGATTGTCGACGAGCAGTACTTC
CASRKMTGIVDEQYF
>once|NA|15|TRBV18|TRBJ1-3
TGTGCCAGCTCACCACGGGGGCGCTCTGGAAACACCATATATTTT
CASSPRGRSGNTIYF
>NA|NA|15|TRBV29-1|TRBJ2-3
TGCAGCGTTCCTGGGCGGGGTCACAGCACAGATACGCAGTATTTT
CSVPGRGHSTDTQYF
>NA|NA|11|TRBV30|TRBJ1-1
TGTGCCTGGAATGAGGCAGGGAAAGCTTTCTTT
CAWNEAGKAFF
>NA|NA|18|TRBV7-2|TRBJ2-1
TGTGCCAGCAGCCGACTGGGCGCAGGGCCGGTGGGTGTCAATGAGCAGTTCTTC
CASSRLGAGPVGVNEQFF
>NA|NA|15|TRBV30|TRBJ2-7
TGTGCCTGGCGACCGGTTAGGGCGGGGATCCACGAGCAGTACTTC
CAWRPVRAGIHEQYF
>NA|NA|12|TRBV9|TRBJ2-7
TGTGCCAGCAGCGCGGACTCGCCCGAGCAGTACTTC
CASSADSPEQYF
>few|NA|15|TRBV6-1|TRBJ1-4
TGTGCCAGCAGTGACCTAGGGGGAGCAAATGAAAAACTGTTTTTT
CASSDLGGANEKLFF
>NA|NA|13|TRBV5-6|TRBJ1-1
TGTGCCAGCAGCTTGGGAGGGAGCACTGAAGCTTTCTTT
CASSLGGSTEAFF
>NA|NA|14|TRBV7-2|TRBJ1-1
TGTGCCAGCAGCTTACGATCCGGGAACACTGAAGCTTTCTTT
CASSLRSGNTEAFF
>NA|NA|12|TRBV12-5|TRBJ2-2
TGTGCTAGTGGCCTTGGCCACGGGGAGCTGTTTTTT
CASGLGHGELFF
>NA|TRBD1|15|TRBV19|TRBJ2-3
TGTGCCAGTAGTCCGCGGACAGGGCTGACAGATACGCAGTATTTT
CASSPRTGLTDTQYF
>NA|TRBD2|14|TRBV6-1|TRBJ2-1
TGTGCCAGCAACCGGGGGGGCTCCTACAATGAGCAGTTCTTC
CASNRGGSYNEQFF
>NA|NA|15|TRBV19|TRBJ1-5
TGTGCCAGTACTGAGACTCCTTATAGCAATCAGCCCCAGCATTTT
CASTETPYSNQPQHF
>NA|TRBD2|15|TRBV6-1|TRBJ2-5
TGTGCCAGCAGTGAAGCGGGGGGGGGCCAAGAGACCCAGTACTTC
CASSEAGGGQETQYF
>NA|NA|14|TRBV27|TRBJ1-5
TGTGCCAGCAGCTTTTACGGAGATAGACAGCCCCAGCATTTT
CASSFYGDRQPQHF
>NA|TRBD1|11|TRBV30|TRBJ1-1
TGTGCCTGGGCCGGGACAGGGGCAGCTTTCTTT
CAWAGTGAAFF
>NA|TRBD2|16|TRBV4-3|TRBJ2-3
TGCGCCAGCAGCCAAGGTAGCGGGGTCCCAACAGATACGCAGTATTTT
CASSQGSGVPTDTQYF
>NA|NA|17|TRBV5-6|TRBJ2-7
TGTGCCAGCAGCTTGGAGGTTTCAGGGGCGCCCACCTACGAGCAGTACTTC
CASSLEVSGAPTYEQYF
>NA|NA|12|TRBV29-1|TRBJ2-5
TGCAGCGTCCGGACAGATCAAGAGACCCAGTACTTC
CSVRTDQETQYF
>few|TRBD1|18|TRBV4-1|TRBJ1-6
TGCGCCAGCAGCCAAGATTTCTCCGCAGGACAGGGAGAATCACCCCTCCACTTT
CASSQDFSAGQGESPLHF
>NA|NA|14|TRBV18|TRBJ2-7
TGTGCCAGCTCACCACCGGGACTCTCCTACGAGCAGTACTTC
CASSPPGLSYEQYF
>NA|NA|14|TRBV12-2|TRBJ2-7
TGTGCAAGTCGCTTTTGGGACAGAACCTACGAGCAGTACTTC
CASRFWDRTYEQYF
>NA|TRBD2|14|TRBV28|TRBJ2-1
TGTGCCAGTGAAAGCGGGGGGGCGAACAATGAGCAGTTCTTC
CASESGGANNEQFF
>NA|TRBD2|15|TRBV6-1|TRBJ2-5
TGTGCCAGCAGTGAACTAGCGGGGGGACGTGAGACCCAGTACTTC
CASSELAGGRETQYF
>NA|TRBD2|15|TRBV7-2|TRBJ2-7
TGTGCCAGCAGCTTTAAAACTAGCGCGCTGATCGAGCAGTACTTC
CASSFKTSALIEQYF
>NA|TRBD1|14|TRBV7-3|TRBJ2-3
TGTGCCAGCAGCTACGGACAGGGCGCAGATACGCAGTATTTT
CASSYGQGADTQYF
>medium-sized|NA|12|TRBV7-2|TRBJ1-1
TGTGCCAGCAGTACTACAGGGCTTGGAGCTTTCTTT
CASSTTGLGAFF
>NA|NA|13|TRBV19|TRBJ1-1
TGTGCCAGTAGTATAGCGCGAGGTAGCGAAGCTTTCTTT
CASSIARGSEAFF
>NA|TRBD1|16|TRBV6-6|TRBJ2-2
TGTGCCAGCAGTCGTCCGGGACAGGGTCTCACCGGGGAGCTGTTTTTT
CASSRPGQGLTGELFF
>NA|TRBD1|14|TRBV30|TRBJ1-2
TGTGCCTGGACGACCGCAGGGGGCGCGAAGGGCTACACCTTC
CAWTTAGGAKGYTF
>NA|NA|11|TRBV6-6|TRBJ2-3
TGTGCCAGCAGCCAACCGGGTACGCAGTATTTT
CASSQPGTQYF
>NA|NA|13|TRBV5-6|TRBJ2-7
TGTGCCAGCACCGAAGGGGTAGCAGGCGAGCAGTACTTC
CASTEGVAGEQYF
>once|NA|13|TRBV15|TRBJ1-4
TGTGCCACCAGCAGTTTCTCAGGGGAAAAACTGTTTTTT
CATSSFSGEKLFF
>once|TRBD1|15|TRBV5-6|TRBJ1-2
TGTGCCAGCAGCTCCTTCACCCGGGACAGCTATGGCTACACCTTC
CASSSFTRDSYGYTF